The rows below give T cell receptor beta chains drawn from one sample of a study of blood T cell repertoires in COVID-19. Sequencing used immunoSEQ multiplex PCR; TCRdb keeps in-frame clones, though not all of them. The table includes 85,000 to 110,000 clones, 87% detected once. Material for sequencing was peripheral blood. These receptors originate from a man between 50 and 59 years old in a cohort sampled during active COVID-19. Each CDR3 is given with its conserved first and last residue. Fields, in order: CDR3 length, V gene, clone size, D gene, J gene, CDR3 DNA, CDR3 protein. The D gene is left open where the match is weak. Rows give clone size only sometimes, using once, few, many, or a class for an expanded clone.

16,TRBV5-1,-,TRBD2,TRBJ2-3,TGCGCCAGCAGCCCGGGGGGGGCAACTTCAGCAGATACGCAGTATTTT,CASSPGGATSADTQYF
14,TRBV29-1,-,TRBD1,TRBJ2-3,TGCAGCGTTGGCCGACAGGGGGCTAGAGATACGCAGTATTTT,CSVGRQGARDTQYF
12,TRBV6-2/TRBV6-3,-,-,TRBJ2-7,TGTGCCAGCAGTACCTTTACGAACTTCCAGTACTTC,CASSTFTNFQYF
14,TRBV27,-,TRBD1,TRBJ2-7,TGTGCCAGCAGTCGCTCCGGGACAGTCTACGAGCAGTACTTC,CASSRSGTVYEQYF
12,TRBV5-5,-,TRBD1,TRBJ1-2,TGTGCCACCACAGGGGATGACTATGGCTACACCTTC,CATTGDDYGYTF
16,TRBV4-1,-,-,TRBJ1-2,TGCGCCAGCAGCCAAGATATTGTACATCCCGTTGGTGGCTACACCTTC,CASSQDIVHPVGGYTF
15,TRBV7-9,-,TRBD2,TRBJ2-5,TGTGCCAGCAGCCCGGGGGGGCCCTCACAAGAGACCCAGTACTTC,CASSPGGPSQETQYF
14,TRBV3-1/TRBV3-2,-,TRBD2,TRBJ2-5,TGTGCCAGCAGCCAAGCCTGGGAGGGGGAGACCCAGTACTTC,CASSQAWEGETQYF
12,TRBV24-1,-,-,TRBJ2-5,TGTGCCACCAGTGGTGAGGCGGGGACCCAGTACTTC,CATSGEAGTQYF
15,TRBV9,-,-,TRBJ2-7,TGTGCCAGCAGCGTTGGGACATTTGGGGACTACGAGCAGTACTTC,CASSVGTFGDYEQYF
17,TRBV4-2,-,TRBD1,TRBJ2-2,TGTGCCAGCAGCCAAGATCCGGGGGACAGGGGGGCCGGGGAGCTGTTTTTT,CASSQDPGDRGAGELFF
12,TRBV2,-,-,TRBJ2-5,TGTGCCAGCAAACCCGGGGGAGAGACCCAGTACTTC,CASKPGGETQYF
14,TRBV18,-,TRBD1,TRBJ2-5,TGTGCCAGCTCACCAACAGGGGTTCAAGAGACCCAGTACTTC,CASSPTGVQETQYF
15,TRBV6-5,-,TRBD1,TRBJ2-5,TGTGCCAGCAGTAGTGGACAGGGGAATCTAGAGACCCAGTACTTC,CASSSGQGNLETQYF
17,TRBV5-1,-,TRBD2,TRBJ2-3,TGCGCCAGCAGCCGTAGCCATAGCGGGGCAAGCACAGATACGCAGTATTTT,CASSRSHSGASTDTQYF
13,TRBV20-1,-,-,TRBJ2-1,TGCAGTGCTAGTTACGGCTCCTACAATGAGCAGTTCTTC,CSASYGSYNEQFF
15,TRBV27,-,TRBD2,TRBJ2-1,TGTGCCAGCAGTTCGACTAGCGGGGGTAGGTATGAGCAGTTCTTC,CASSSTSGGRYEQFF
19,TRBV19,-,-,TRBJ2-7,TGTGCCAGTAGTGTCTCGACAGGTTCGCTAGCGGCGATCTCCTACGAGCAGTACTTC,CASSVSTGSLAAISYEQYF
13,TRBV18,-,-,TRBJ2-1,TGTGCCAGCTCACCACGGACAGACAATGAGCAGTTCTTC,CASSPRTDNEQFF
13,TRBV19,few,-,TRBJ1-2,TGTGCCAGTGGGAGGGCCCGGGGGTTAGGCTACACCTTC,CASGRARGLGYTF
13,TRBV9,-,-,TRBJ2-2,TGTGCCAGCAGCGTAGCTCCGGCCGGGGAGCTGTTTTTT,CASSVAPAGELFF
13,TRBV7-2,-,TRBD1,TRBJ2-1,TGTGCCAGCAGCCGCGACAGGGACAATGAGCAGTTCTTC,CASSRDRDNEQFF
15,TRBV15,-,-,TRBJ1-6,TGTGCCACCAGCAGAGGCTCCGTCGGGGGTTCACCCCTCCACTTT,CATSRGSVGGSPLHF
18,TRBV7-6,-,TRBD2,TRBJ2-3,TGTGCCAGCAGCTTAGGAGCTAGCGGGGGTTCAAGCACAGATACGCAGTATTTT,CASSLGASGGSSTDTQYF
16,TRBV4-2,once,TRBD1,TRBJ2-5,TGTGCCAGCAGCCAAGATCCCGCAGGGGGCGAAGAGACCCAGTACTTC,CASSQDPAGGEETQYF
15,TRBV9,-,TRBD2,TRBJ2-1,TGTGCCAGCAGCGTAGTGAGCGGGGGGTACAATGAGCAGTTCTTC,CASSVVSGGYNEQFF
15,TRBV2,-,-,TRBJ2-2,TGTGCCAGCAGTGGGGGCCTGCGAAACTTCGGGGAGCTGTTTTTT,CASSGGLRNFGELFF
13,TRBV12-3/TRBV12-4,-,-,TRBJ2-5,TGTGCCAGCGGACATTGGGAGGCAGAGACCCAGTACTTC,CASGHWEAETQYF
15,TRBV6-5,-,-,TRBJ1-6,TGTGCCAGTGCCACCACCCAGGGAGGATATTCACCCCTCCACTTT,CASATTQGGYSPLHF
14,TRBV11-3,-,-,TRBJ2-7,TGTGCCAGCAGCTTAGGTGGCAGGACCTACGAGCAGTACTTC,CASSLGGRTYEQYF
16,TRBV9,-,TRBD2,TRBJ2-5,TGTGCCAGCAGCGTAGGACTAGCGGGGGGCGAAGAGACCCAGTACTTC,CASSVGLAGGEETQYF
16,TRBV11-2,-,TRBD1,TRBJ1-2,TGTGCCAGCAGCTCGGGACAGGGTCGTTTCAGCTATGGCTACACCTTC,CASSSGQGRFSYGYTF
15,TRBV9,-,TRBD1,TRBJ2-7,TGTGCCAGCAGCGTAGGTGAACAGGGGGCCTACGAGCAGTACTTC,CASSVGEQGAYEQYF
16,TRBV19,-,TRBD2,TRBJ2-3,TGTGCCAGTAGTAAGTGGACTAGCGGGGGGACAGATACGCAGTATTTT,CASSKWTSGGTDTQYF
13,TRBV5-8,-,TRBD1,TRBJ1-3,TGTGCCAGCAGTCAGGACAGGGAGGACACCATATATTTT,CASSQDREDTIYF